A selection of T cell receptor beta chains follows, all from one sample in a study of blood T cell dynamics during melanoma immunotherapy. TCRdb's copy holds only in-frame clones and misses some; the assay was immunoSEQ multiplex PCR. The sample consists of 9,500 to 11,000 clones, roughly nine tenths of them appearing once. The source material was blood, sampled from a patient treated with checkpoint blockade. Receptor source: a human donor with melanoma. Both conserved end residues are part of each CDR3. Fields, in order: CDR3 DNA, CDR3 protein, D gene, clone size, V gene, CDR3 length, J gene. D genes are given only for firm matches. Clone size appears in some rows only: once, few, many, or a class for an expanded clone.

CDR3nt: TGTGCCAGCAGTGGTCTAGCGGTTACCGGGGAGCTGTTTTTT; CDR3aa: CASSGLAVTGELFF; d_gene: TRBD2; abundance: NA; v_gene: TRBV6-1; len: 14; j_gene: TRBJ2-2
CDR3nt: TGTGCCAGCACCCTAGGACAGGGGGGTAATTCACCCCTCCACTTT; CDR3aa: CASTLGQGGNSPLHF; d_gene: TRBD1; abundance: NA; v_gene: TRBV2; len: 15; j_gene: TRBJ1-6
CDR3nt: TGTGCCAGTAGTTCCCTCGGGACAGGGAATGAAAAACTGTTTTTT; CDR3aa: CASSSLGTGNEKLFF; d_gene: TRBD1; abundance: NA; v_gene: TRBV19; len: 15; j_gene: TRBJ1-4
CDR3nt: TGCGCCAGCAGTGCCCCTAATAGGGGGGGACGGGGCACCGGGGAGCTGTTTTTT; CDR3aa: CASSAPNRGGRGTGELFF; d_gene: NA; abundance: NA; v_gene: TRBV10-1; len: 18; j_gene: TRBJ2-2
CDR3nt: TGCAGCGCAGGACAGGGCGAGCAGTTCTTC; CDR3aa: CSAGQGEQFF; d_gene: TRBD1; abundance: NA; v_gene: TRBV29-1; len: 10; j_gene: TRBJ2-1
CDR3nt: TGCGCCAGCAGCTTGGCGGGACTAGCGGGTTATGAGCAGTTCTTC; CDR3aa: CASSLAGLAGYEQFF; d_gene: TRBD2; abundance: NA; v_gene: TRBV5-1; len: 15; j_gene: TRBJ2-1
CDR3nt: TGCGCCAGCAGCTTGGCCGGTGGGGGCGATTATGGCTACACCTTC; CDR3aa: CASSLAGGGDYGYTF; d_gene: NA; abundance: NA; v_gene: TRBV5-1; len: 15; j_gene: TRBJ1-2
CDR3nt: TGCGCCAGCAGCTCGAGCGGGGGCTCCTACGAGCAGTACTTC; CDR3aa: CASSSSGGSYEQYF; d_gene: TRBD2; abundance: few; v_gene: TRBV4-1; len: 14; j_gene: TRBJ2-7
CDR3nt: TGTGCCATCAGCCCGACTAGCGGCTACAATGAGCAGTTCTTC; CDR3aa: CAISPTSGYNEQFF; d_gene: TRBD2; abundance: NA; v_gene: TRBV10-3; len: 14; j_gene: TRBJ2-1
CDR3nt: TGTGCCGGGAAGGGACAGATGAACACTGAAGCTTTCTTT; CDR3aa: CAGKGQMNTEAFF; d_gene: TRBD1; abundance: NA; v_gene: TRBV2; len: 13; j_gene: TRBJ1-1
CDR3nt: TGCGCCAGCAGTCTGCCCGGGAACACTGAAGCTTTCTTT; CDR3aa: CASSLPGNTEAFF; d_gene: NA; abundance: once; v_gene: TRBV10-2; len: 13; j_gene: TRBJ1-1
CDR3nt: TGTGCCAGCAGCCCGCTCGGAGGGCAGGGGGCGGAGCAGTACTTC; CDR3aa: CASSPLGGQGAEQYF; d_gene: TRBD1; abundance: NA; v_gene: TRBV7-9; len: 15; j_gene: TRBJ2-7
CDR3nt: TGTGCCAGCAGCTTCGGACAGGGACTTCATCAGCCCCAGCATTTT; CDR3aa: CASSFGQGLHQPQHF; d_gene: TRBD1; abundance: NA; v_gene: TRBV6-5; len: 15; j_gene: TRBJ1-5
CDR3nt: TGTGCCAGTAGTGCGTGGGAGAGTTGGAATGAGCAGTTCTTC; CDR3aa: CASSAWESWNEQFF; d_gene: NA; abundance: NA; v_gene: TRBV19; len: 14; j_gene: TRBJ2-1
CDR3nt: TGTGCCAGCTCACGACTCTCGGGAGATACGCAGTATTTT; CDR3aa: CASSRLSGDTQYF; d_gene: NA; abundance: NA; v_gene: TRBV18; len: 13; j_gene: TRBJ2-3
CDR3nt: TGTGCCAGCAGTGTGTGGCGGGGGGGCAATGAGCAGTTCTTC; CDR3aa: CASSVWRGGNEQFF; d_gene: TRBD2; abundance: NA; v_gene: TRBV2; len: 14; j_gene: TRBJ2-1
CDR3nt: TGCAGCGTTGAATGGGGGTCCCGAAGTATTATGAACACTGAAGCTTTCTTT; CDR3aa: CSVEWGSRSIMNTEAFF; d_gene: NA; abundance: NA; v_gene: TRBV29-1; len: 17; j_gene: TRBJ1-1
CDR3nt: TGTGCCAGCTCACCACGGAGGGGGGAAACGAGCAATCAGCCCCAGCATTTT; CDR3aa: CASSPRRGETSNQPQHF; d_gene: NA; abundance: NA; v_gene: TRBV18; len: 17; j_gene: TRBJ1-5
CDR3nt: TGTGCCAGCTCACCCGAGGGGAACACTGAAGCTTTCTTT; CDR3aa: CASSPEGNTEAFF; d_gene: NA; abundance: once; v_gene: TRBV18; len: 13; j_gene: TRBJ1-1
CDR3nt: TGTGCCAGCTCGGGGACACGGGAGACCCAGTACTTC; CDR3aa: CASSGTRETQYF; d_gene: NA; abundance: NA; v_gene: TRBV18; len: 12; j_gene: TRBJ2-5
CDR3nt: TGTGCCAGCTCACTTGTCCAGGGTGAAGCTTTCTTT; CDR3aa: CASSLVQGEAFF; d_gene: NA; abundance: NA; v_gene: TRBV18; len: 12; j_gene: TRBJ1-1
CDR3nt: TGTGCCAGCAGCTTGTCTCCGGGGTACTCCCTCTATGGCTACACCTTC; CDR3aa: CASSLSPGYSLYGYTF; d_gene: NA; abundance: NA; v_gene: TRBV5-5; len: 16; j_gene: TRBJ1-2
CDR3nt: TGTGCCAGCAGCTTGGGGCCAGGAGGGGACACTGAAGCTTTCTTT; CDR3aa: CASSLGPGGDTEAFF; d_gene: NA; abundance: NA; v_gene: TRBV5-4; len: 15; j_gene: TRBJ1-1
CDR3nt: TGTGCCAGTAAAAGGTGGGCGACTCGGGGGTTCACTGAAGCTTTCTTT; CDR3aa: CASKRWATRGFTEAFF; d_gene: NA; abundance: NA; v_gene: TRBV19; len: 16; j_gene: TRBJ1-1
CDR3nt: TGTGCCAGCAGCTTGCGGGGCTACAATGAGCAGTTCTTC; CDR3aa: CASSLRGYNEQFF; d_gene: NA; abundance: few; v_gene: TRBV5-5; len: 13; j_gene: TRBJ2-1
CDR3nt: TGTGCCAGCAGCTTAATGGGACAGGGGAGTCAGACCCAGTACTTC; CDR3aa: CASSLMGQGSQTQYF; d_gene: TRBD1; abundance: NA; v_gene: TRBV7-9; len: 15; j_gene: TRBJ2-5
CDR3nt: TGTGCCGCACGAGGGGATTACAATGAGCAGTTCTTC; CDR3aa: CAARGDYNEQFF; d_gene: NA; abundance: NA; v_gene: TRBV7-9; len: 12; j_gene: TRBJ2-1
CDR3nt: TGTGCCAGCAGTTTATCAGCGGCGGAGGAGACCCAGTACTTC; CDR3aa: CASSLSAAEETQYF; d_gene: NA; abundance: NA; v_gene: TRBV28; len: 14; j_gene: TRBJ2-5
CDR3nt: TGCGCCAGCAGTGTGAGCAGGGCTGGCACCGGGGAGCTGTTTTTT; CDR3aa: CASSVSRAGTGELFF; d_gene: NA; abundance: NA; v_gene: TRBV10-1; len: 15; j_gene: TRBJ2-2
CDR3nt: TGTGCCAGCAGGGTCATTAACACCGGGGAGCTGTTTTTT; CDR3aa: CASRVINTGELFF; d_gene: NA; abundance: NA; v_gene: TRBV2; len: 13; j_gene: TRBJ2-2
CDR3nt: TGTGCCAGCAGCTTCCTTCAGGGGAACACTGAAGCTTTCTTT; CDR3aa: CASSFLQGNTEAFF; d_gene: NA; abundance: NA; v_gene: TRBV7-9; len: 14; j_gene: TRBJ1-1
CDR3nt: TGTGCCAGCTCACGGGACGGCGGCCAAGAGACCCAGTACTTC; CDR3aa: CASSRDGGQETQYF; d_gene: NA; abundance: NA; v_gene: TRBV18; len: 14; j_gene: TRBJ2-5
CDR3nt: TGTGCCAGCAGTTACGTCGGGACTGGGTTTGAGCAGTTCTTC; CDR3aa: CASSYVGTGFEQFF; d_gene: NA; abundance: NA; v_gene: TRBV6-5; len: 14; j_gene: TRBJ2-1
CDR3nt: TGCAGCGTTGAGGAGTCAACCCGCTACACCTTC; CDR3aa: CSVEESTRYTF; d_gene: NA; abundance: NA; v_gene: TRBV29-1; len: 11; j_gene: TRBJ1-2
CDR3nt: TGTGCCAGCAGCTCTCTTTCAGAAAACAATGAGCAGTTCTTC; CDR3aa: CASSSLSENNEQFF; d_gene: NA; abundance: NA; v_gene: TRBV5-4; len: 14; j_gene: TRBJ2-1
CDR3nt: TGTGCCAGCAGTGATCCGACAAACGGCCACACTGAAGCTTTCTTT; CDR3aa: CASSDPTNGHTEAFF; d_gene: NA; abundance: NA; v_gene: TRBV6-1; len: 15; j_gene: TRBJ1-1
CDR3nt: TGTGCCAGCACCAGGACAGGGGTAAACGAAAAACTGTTTTTT; CDR3aa: CASTRTGVNEKLFF; d_gene: TRBD1; abundance: NA; v_gene: TRBV7-9; len: 14; j_gene: TRBJ1-4
CDR3nt: TGCAGCGTTGGGTCGGACGGAGAAAAACTGTTTTTT; CDR3aa: CSVGSDGEKLFF; d_gene: NA; abundance: NA; v_gene: TRBV29-1; len: 12; j_gene: TRBJ1-4
CDR3nt: TGCGCCAGCAGCCCGACCGGGGCGTATACGCAGTATTTT; CDR3aa: CASSPTGAYTQYF; d_gene: NA; abundance: NA; v_gene: TRBV5-1; len: 13; j_gene: TRBJ2-3
CDR3nt: TGTGCCAGCAGCGCGGGAGTCTCTGGGGCCAACGTCCTGACTTTC; CDR3aa: CASSAGVSGANVLTF; d_gene: TRBD2; abundance: once; v_gene: TRBV7-9; len: 15; j_gene: TRBJ2-6